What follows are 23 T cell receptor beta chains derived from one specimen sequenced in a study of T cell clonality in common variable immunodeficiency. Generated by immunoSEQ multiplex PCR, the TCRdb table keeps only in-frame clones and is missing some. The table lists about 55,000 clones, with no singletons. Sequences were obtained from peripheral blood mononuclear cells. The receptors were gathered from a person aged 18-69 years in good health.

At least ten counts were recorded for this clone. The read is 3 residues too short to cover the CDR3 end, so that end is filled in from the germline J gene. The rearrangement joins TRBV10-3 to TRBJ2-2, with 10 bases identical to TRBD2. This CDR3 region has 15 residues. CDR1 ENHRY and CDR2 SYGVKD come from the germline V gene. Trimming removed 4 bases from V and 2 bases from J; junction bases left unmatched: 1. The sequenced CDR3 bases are TGTGCCATCAGTGGGACTAGCGGAAACACCGGGGAG. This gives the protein CAISGTSGNTGE. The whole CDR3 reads CAISGTSGNTGELFF.

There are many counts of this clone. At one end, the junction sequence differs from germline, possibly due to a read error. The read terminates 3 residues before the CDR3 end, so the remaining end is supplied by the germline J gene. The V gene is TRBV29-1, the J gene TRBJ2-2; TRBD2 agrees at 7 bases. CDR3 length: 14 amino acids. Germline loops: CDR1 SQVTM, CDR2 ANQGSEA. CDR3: CSVRRESKTGELFF. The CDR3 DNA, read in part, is TGCAGCGTTCGGCGGGAGTCGAAAACCGGGGAG.

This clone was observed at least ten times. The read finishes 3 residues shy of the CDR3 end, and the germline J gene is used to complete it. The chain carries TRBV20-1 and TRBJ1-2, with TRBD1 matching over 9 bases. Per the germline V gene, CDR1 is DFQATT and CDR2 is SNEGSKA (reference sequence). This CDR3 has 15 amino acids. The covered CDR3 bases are TGCAGTGCTAGAGCACAGGGGGCAGCAGCGAGCGGC. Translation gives CSARAQGAAASG. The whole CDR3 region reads CSARAQGAAASGYTF.

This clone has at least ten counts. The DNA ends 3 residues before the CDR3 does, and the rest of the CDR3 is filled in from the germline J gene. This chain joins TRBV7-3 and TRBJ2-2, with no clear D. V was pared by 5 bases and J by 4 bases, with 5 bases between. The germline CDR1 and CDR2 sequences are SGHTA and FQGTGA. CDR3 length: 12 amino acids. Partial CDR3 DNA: TGTGCCAGCAGCATACTCACCGGGGAG. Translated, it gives CASSILTGE. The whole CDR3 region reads CASSILTGELFF.

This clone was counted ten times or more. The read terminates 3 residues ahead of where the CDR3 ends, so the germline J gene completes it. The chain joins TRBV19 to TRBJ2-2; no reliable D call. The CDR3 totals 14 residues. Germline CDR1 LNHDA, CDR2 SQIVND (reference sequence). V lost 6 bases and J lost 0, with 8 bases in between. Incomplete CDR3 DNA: TGTGCCAGTAGGGTGGCAGCGAACACCGGGGAG. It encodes CASRVAANTGE. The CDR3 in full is CASRVAANTGELFF.

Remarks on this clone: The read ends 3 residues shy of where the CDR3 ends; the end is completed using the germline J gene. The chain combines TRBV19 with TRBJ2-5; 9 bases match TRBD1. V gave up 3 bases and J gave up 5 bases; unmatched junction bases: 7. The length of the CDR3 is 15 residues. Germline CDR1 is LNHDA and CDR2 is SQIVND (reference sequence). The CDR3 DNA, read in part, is TGTGCCAGTAGTATTGGGACAGGGTCGTACGAGACC. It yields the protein CASSIGTGSYET. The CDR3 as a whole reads CASSIGTGSYETQYF.

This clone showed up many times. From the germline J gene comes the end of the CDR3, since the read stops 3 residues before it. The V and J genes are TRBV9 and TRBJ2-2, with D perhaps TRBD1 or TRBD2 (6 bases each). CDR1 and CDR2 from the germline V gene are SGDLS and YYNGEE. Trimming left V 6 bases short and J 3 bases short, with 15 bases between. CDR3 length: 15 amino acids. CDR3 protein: CASTPQGRHTGELFF. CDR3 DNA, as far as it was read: TGTGCCAGCACCCCCCAGGGGAGGCACACCGGGGAG. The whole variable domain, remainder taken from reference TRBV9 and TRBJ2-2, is DSGVTQTPKHLITATGQRVTLRCSPRSGDLSVYWYQQSLDQGLQFLIQYYNGEERAKGNILERFSAQQFPDLHSELNLSSLELGDSALYFCASTPQGRHTGELFFGEGSRLTVL.

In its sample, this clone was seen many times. The CDR3 DNA, read in part, is TGTGCCAGCAGCTTGGACCAGATTACGCTCTATGGC. Its translation: CASSLDQITLYG. The entire CDR3 is CASSLDQITLYGYTF. The V gene is TRBV5-6, the J gene TRBJ1-2; D remains ambiguous. Sequencing ends 3 residues short of the CDR3 end; the germline J gene provides the rest. V was shortened by 0 bases and J by 4 bases, with 13 bases between the two germline ends. The germline V gene encodes CDR1 SGHDT and CDR2 YYEEEE. CDR3 size: 15 residues.

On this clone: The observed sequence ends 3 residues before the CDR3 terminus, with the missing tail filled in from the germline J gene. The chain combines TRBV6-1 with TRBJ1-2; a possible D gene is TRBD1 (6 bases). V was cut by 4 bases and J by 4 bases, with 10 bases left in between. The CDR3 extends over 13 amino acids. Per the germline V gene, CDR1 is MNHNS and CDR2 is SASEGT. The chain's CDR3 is CASSGQESYGYTF. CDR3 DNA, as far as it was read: TGTGCCAGCAGTGGACAGGAGTCCTATGGC.

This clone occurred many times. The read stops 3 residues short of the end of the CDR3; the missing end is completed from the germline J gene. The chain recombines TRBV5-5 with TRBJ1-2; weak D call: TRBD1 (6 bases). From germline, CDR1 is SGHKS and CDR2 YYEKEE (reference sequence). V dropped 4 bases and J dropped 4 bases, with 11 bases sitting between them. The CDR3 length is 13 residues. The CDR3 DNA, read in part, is TGTGCCAGCAGCACCGACAGGAGCTATGGC. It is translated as CASSTDRSYG. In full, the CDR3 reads CASSTDRSYGYTF.

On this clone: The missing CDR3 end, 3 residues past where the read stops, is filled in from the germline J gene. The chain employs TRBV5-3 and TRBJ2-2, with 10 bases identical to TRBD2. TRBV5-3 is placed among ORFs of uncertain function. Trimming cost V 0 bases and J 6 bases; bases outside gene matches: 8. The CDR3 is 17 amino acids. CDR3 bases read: TGTGCCAGAAGCTTGGTAACTAGCGGGGACTTGGCCGGGGAG. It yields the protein CARSLVTSGDLAGE. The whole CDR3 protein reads CARSLVTSGDLAGELFF.

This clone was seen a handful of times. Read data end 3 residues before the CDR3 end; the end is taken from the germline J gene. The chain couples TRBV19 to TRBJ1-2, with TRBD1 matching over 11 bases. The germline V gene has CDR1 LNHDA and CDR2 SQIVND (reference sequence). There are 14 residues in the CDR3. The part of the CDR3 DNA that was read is TGTGCCAGTAGTTCCAGGACAGGGGGCCTCGAC. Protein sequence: CASSSRTGGLD. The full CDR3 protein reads CASSSRTGGLDYTF.

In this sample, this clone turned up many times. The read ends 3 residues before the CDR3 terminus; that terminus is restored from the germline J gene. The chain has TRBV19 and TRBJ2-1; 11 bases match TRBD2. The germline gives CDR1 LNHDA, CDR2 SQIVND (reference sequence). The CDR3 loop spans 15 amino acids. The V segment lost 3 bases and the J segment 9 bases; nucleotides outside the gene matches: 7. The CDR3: CASSIRSGGAGEQFF. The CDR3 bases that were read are TGTGCCAGTAGTATTCGTAGCGGGGGGGCGGGTGAG.

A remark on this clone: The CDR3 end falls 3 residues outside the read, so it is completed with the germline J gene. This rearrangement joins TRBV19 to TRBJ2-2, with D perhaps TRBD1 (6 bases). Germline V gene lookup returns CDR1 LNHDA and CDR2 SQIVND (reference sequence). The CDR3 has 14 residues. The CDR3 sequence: CASSASRQVEKLFF. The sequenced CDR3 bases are TGTGCCAGTAGTGCCTCTCGACAGGTTGAAAAG.

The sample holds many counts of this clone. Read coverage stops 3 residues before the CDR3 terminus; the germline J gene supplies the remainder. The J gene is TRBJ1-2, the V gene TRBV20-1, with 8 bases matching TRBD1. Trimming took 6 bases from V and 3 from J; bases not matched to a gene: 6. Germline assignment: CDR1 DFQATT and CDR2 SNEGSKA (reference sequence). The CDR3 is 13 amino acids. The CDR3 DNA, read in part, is TGCAGTGCCCGGACAGGGCCTTACTATGGC. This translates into CSARTGPYYG. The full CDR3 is CSARTGPYYGYTF.

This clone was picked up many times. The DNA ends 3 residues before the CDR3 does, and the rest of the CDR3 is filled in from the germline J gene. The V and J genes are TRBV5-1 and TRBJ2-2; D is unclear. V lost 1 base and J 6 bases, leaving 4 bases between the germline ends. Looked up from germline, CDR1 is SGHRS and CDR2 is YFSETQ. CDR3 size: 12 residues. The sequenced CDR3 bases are TGCGCCAGCAGCTTGTCGTCCGGGGAG. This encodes CASSLSSGE. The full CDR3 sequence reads CASSLSSGELFF. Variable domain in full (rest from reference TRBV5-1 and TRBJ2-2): KAGVTQTPRYLIKTRGQQVTLSCSPISGHRSVSWYQQTPGQGLQFLFEYFSETQRNKGNFPGRFSGRQFSNSRSEMNVSTLELGDSALYLCASSLSSGELFFGEGSRLTVL.

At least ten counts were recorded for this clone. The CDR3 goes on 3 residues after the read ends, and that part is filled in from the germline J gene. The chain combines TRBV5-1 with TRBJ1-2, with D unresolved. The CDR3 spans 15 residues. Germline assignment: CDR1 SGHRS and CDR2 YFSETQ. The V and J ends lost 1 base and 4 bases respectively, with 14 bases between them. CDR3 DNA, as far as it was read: TGCGCCAGCAGCTTGTTGCCCGGGGTCGCCTATGGC. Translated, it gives CASSLLPGVAYG. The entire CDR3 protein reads CASSLLPGVAYGYTF.

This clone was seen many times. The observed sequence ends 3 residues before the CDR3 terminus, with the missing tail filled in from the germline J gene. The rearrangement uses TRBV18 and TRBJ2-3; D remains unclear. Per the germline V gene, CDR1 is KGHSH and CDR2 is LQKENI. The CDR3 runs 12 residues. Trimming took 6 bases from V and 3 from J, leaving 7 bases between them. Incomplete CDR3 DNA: TGTGCCAGCTCCCCCCCAACAGATACG. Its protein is CASSPPTDT. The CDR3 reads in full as CASSPPTDTQYF.

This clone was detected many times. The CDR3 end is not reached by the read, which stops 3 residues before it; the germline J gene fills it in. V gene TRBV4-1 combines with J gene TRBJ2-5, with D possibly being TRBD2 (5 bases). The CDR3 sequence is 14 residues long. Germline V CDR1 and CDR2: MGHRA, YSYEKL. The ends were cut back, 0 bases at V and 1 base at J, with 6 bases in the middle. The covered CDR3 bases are TGCGCCAGCAGCCAAGACAGCGGCCAAGAGACC. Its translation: CASSQDSGQET. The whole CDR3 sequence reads CASSQDSGQETQYF.

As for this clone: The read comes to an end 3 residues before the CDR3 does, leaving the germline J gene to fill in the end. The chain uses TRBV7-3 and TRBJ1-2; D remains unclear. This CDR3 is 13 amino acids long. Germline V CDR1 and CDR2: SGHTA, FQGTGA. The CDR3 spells CASSALASYDYTF. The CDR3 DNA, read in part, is TGTGCCAGCAGCGCCCTAGCGTCCTACGAC. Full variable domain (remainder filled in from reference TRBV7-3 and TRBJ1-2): GAGVSQTPSNKVTEKGKYVELRCDPISGHTALYWYRQSLGQGPEFLIYFQGTGAADDSGLPNDRFFAVRPEGSVSTLKIQRTERGDSAVYLCASSALASYDYTFGSGTRLTVV.

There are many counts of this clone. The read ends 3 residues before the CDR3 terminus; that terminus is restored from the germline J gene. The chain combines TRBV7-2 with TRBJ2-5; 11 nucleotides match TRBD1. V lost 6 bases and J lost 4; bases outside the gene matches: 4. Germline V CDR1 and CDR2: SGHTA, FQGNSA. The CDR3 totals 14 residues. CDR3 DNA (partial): TGTGCCAGCAGTCCGGACAGGGGGCGAGAGACC. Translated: CASSPDRGRET. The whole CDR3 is CASSPDRGRETQYF.

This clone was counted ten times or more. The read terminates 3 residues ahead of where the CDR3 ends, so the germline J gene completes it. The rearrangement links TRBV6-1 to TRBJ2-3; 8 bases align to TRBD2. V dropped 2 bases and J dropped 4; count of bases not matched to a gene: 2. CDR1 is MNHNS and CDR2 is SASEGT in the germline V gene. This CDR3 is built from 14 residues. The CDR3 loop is CASSEPGLADTQYF. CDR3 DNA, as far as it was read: TGTGCCAGCAGTGAACCGGGACTAGCAGATACG.

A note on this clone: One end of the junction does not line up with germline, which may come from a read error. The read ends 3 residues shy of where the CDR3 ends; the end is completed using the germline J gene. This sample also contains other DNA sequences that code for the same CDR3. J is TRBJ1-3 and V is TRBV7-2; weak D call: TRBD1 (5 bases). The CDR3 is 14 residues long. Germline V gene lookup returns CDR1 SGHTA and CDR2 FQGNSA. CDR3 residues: CASSSGTDGNTIYF. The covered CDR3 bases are TGTGCCAGCAGCTCCGGGACTGACGGGAACACT.